The clone carrying this T cell receptor (beta chain) showed up just a few times. Its antigen is undetermined. MiXCR, applied by TCRdb to the 5' RACE reads, yields one record per CDR3 protein. Here the sample spans some 150,000 distinct CDR3 sequences, about 11% being singletons. The entry originates in a study of T cells after yellow fever vaccination. Study-level results: The secondary response was weaker, and its peak arrived faster, on day 5 versus 15. Only a minor proportion of clonotypes was detected across both CD4 and CD8 compartments.

CDR1 and CDR2 from the germline V gene are SGHVS and FNYEAQ. The CDR3 extends over 15 amino acids. V was clipped by 5 bases and J by 3 bases, with 15 bases between them. The receptor was isolated from a man aged 18-30 years who received the YFV17D yellow fever vaccine. The chain joins TRBV7-6 to TRBJ2-3; D unresolved. Material: CD8+ T cells sorted from PBMCs, obtained 15 days after the yellow fever booster vaccination. The CDR3 DNA sequence: TGTGCCAGCAGCCTGGTTCCCTTGGATACAGATACGCAGTATTTT. Translation: CASSLVPLDTDTQYF.